These 26 T cell receptor beta chains were all obtained from the same sample, sequenced in a study of Ad26.COV2.S vaccination and SARS-CoV-2 variants. Repertoires were generated with immunoSEQ multiplex PCR, while TCRdb's copy carries only in-frame clones and drops some. The table includes 430,000 or so clones, nearly 90% detected once. As to treatment: 15 to 20 received Ad26.COV2.S at low or high dose, single or two shots; about 5 received placebo; per-sample allocation not given. Day 63 following the first vaccine or placebo injection was when the samples were taken. The sample here was peripheral blood, taken in a trial of Ad26.COV2.S vaccine versus placebo. Receptor source: a person aged 18 to 59 who received the Ad26.COV2.S COVID-19 vaccine or a placebo.

The gene calls are TRBV7-9 and TRBJ2-7, with TRBD2 as a possible D gene (6 bases). The V gene lost 8 bases and the J gene lost 3 bases, with 11 bases spanning the gap. The length of the CDR3 is 12 residues. Germline V lookup: CDR1 SEHNR, CDR2 FQNEAQ (reference sequence). The CDR3 sequence is CASGGTFYEQYF. The CDR3 region has the DNA TGTGCCAGCGGCGGGACTTTCTACGAGCAGTACTTC.

This rearrangement joins TRBV6-5 to TRBJ1-6; TRBD1 is a possible D gene (6 bases). V shed 7 bases and J shed 7 bases, with 17 bases lying between them. Germline CDR1 reads MNHEY; CDR2 reads SVGAGI. The CDR3 contains 15 residues. Here the CDR3 DNA reads TGTGCCAGCATTGGGCAGGGGTCCTGGAATTCACCCCTCCACTTT. It encodes CASIGQGSWNSPLHF.

The J gene is TRBJ1-5, the V gene TRBV6-2 or TRBV6-3; TRBD1 aligns across 8 bases. V shed 5 bases, J shed 6 bases, and the junction held 12 bases outside the gene matches. The CDR3 runs to 16 residues. Germline-derived CDR1 and CDR2 are MNHEY and SVGEGT. CDR3 amino acids: CASSQQGGREGQPQHF. CDR3 coding DNA: TGTGCCAGCAGTCAACAGGGGGGCAGGGAGGGTCAGCCCCAGCATTTT.

This chain connects TRBV5-1 to TRBJ1-2, with D possibly matching TRBD1 (6 bases). Germline values: CDR1 SGHRS, CDR2 YFSETQ. CDR3 length equals 14 residues. Trimming took 3 bases from V and 4 from J, leaving 13 bases between them. In DNA form, the CDR3 reads TGCGCCAGCAGCTCAGAAGGGGGTTCCTATGGCTACACCTTC. Its protein product is CASSSEGGSYGYTF.

The chain recombines TRBV29-1 with TRBJ2-5; 8 nucleotides align to TRBD1. Germline assignment: CDR1 SQVTM and CDR2 ANQGSEA. The CDR3 sequence is 16 residues long. Losses at the gene ends were 5 bases for V and 5 bases for J; bases not matched to a gene: 16. In nucleotides, the CDR3 is TGCAGCGTTCCGCCACCGGGACAGGCCGTCAGGGAGACCCAGTACTTC. It encodes CSVPPPGQAVRETQYF.

The chain combines TRBV25-1 with TRBJ1-4; TRBD1 is a possible D gene (6 bases). CDR3 size: 15 residues. The V and J ends lost 4 bases and 8 bases respectively, with 17 bases between them. Germline CDR1 is MGHDK and CDR2 is SYGVNS. The CDR3 reads CASSALGGGTEKLFF. For the CDR3, the DNA is TGTGCCAGCAGTGCCCTGGGAGGGGGAACCGAAAAACTGTTTTTT. Combining the CDR3 with reference TRBV25-1 and TRBJ1-4 gives the whole variable domain EADIYQTPRYLVIGTGKKITLECSQTMGHDKMYWYQQDPGMELHLIHYSYGVNSTEKGDLSSESTVSRIRTEHFPLTLESARPSHTSQYLCASSALGGGTEKLFFGSGTQLSVL.

The chain is built from TRBV10-3 and TRBJ1-1, with 9 nucleotides matching TRBD1. CDR3 size: 13 residues. Germline V gene lookup returns CDR1 ENHRY and CDR2 SYGVKD. V shed 7 bases and J 3 bases; nucleotides not matched to a gene: 3. This chain's CDR3 is CAINDRGDTEAFF. The CDR3 DNA follows: TGTGCCATCAACGACAGGGGGGACACTGAAGCTTTCTTT.

The V and J genes are TRBV7-6 and TRBJ1-6; no definite D call. Per the germline V gene, CDR1 is SGHVS and CDR2 is FNYEAQ. This CDR3 is 15 amino acids long. V was pared by 1 base and J by 10 bases, with 14 bases between. The CDR3 is CASSLGDLGYSPLHF. The CDR3 DNA reads TGTGCCAGCAGCTTAGGGGATTTGGGGTACTCACCCCTCCACTTT.

This clone was seen a few times. V is TRBV14 and J is TRBJ2-6; 9 bases are shared with TRBD1. CDR1 and CDR2 (germline): SGHDN, FVKESK. V gave up 8 bases and J gave up 2 bases; unmatched junction bases: 1. This CDR3 has 14 amino acids. The CDR3 here is CASGDRAGANVLTF. The CDR3 DNA sequence: TGTGCCAGCGGGGACAGGGCTGGGGCCAACGTCCTGACTTTC. The variable domain in full, completed from reference TRBV14 and TRBJ2-6, reads EAGVTQFPSHSVIEKGQTVTLRCDPISGHDNLYWYRRVMGKEIKFLLHFVKESKQDESGMPNNRFLAERTGGTYSTLKVQPAELEDSGVYFCASGDRAGANVLTFGAGSRLTVL.

The chain has TRBV27 and TRBJ2-3; TRBD2 agrees at 9 bases. CDR1 is MNHEY, CDR2 SMNVEV, per germline (reference sequence). V shed 7 bases, J shed 0 bases, and the junction held 14 bases outside the gene matches. This CDR3 is built from 18 residues. Here the CDR3 DNA reads TGTGCCAGCACCCGGAGGTCTAGCGGGGACGCTAGCACAGATACGCAGTATTTT. Protein: CASTRRSSGDASTDTQYF.

V and J are TRBV9 and TRBJ1-5; D uncertain. This CDR3 is 13 amino acids long. Trimming left V 4 bases short and J 0 bases short, with 5 bases between. Germline V gives CDR1 SGDLS, CDR2 YYNGEE. This chain's CDR3 is CASSLYSNQPQHF. CDR3 nucleotide sequence: TGTGCCAGCAGCCTCTATAGCAATCAGCCCCAGCATTTT.

CDR3 loop: CASSPSGTWNYGYTF. The CDR3 coding sequence is TGTGCCAGCAGCCCCTCCGGGACCTGGAACTATGGCTACACCTTC. The chain is built from TRBV3-1 (or the pseudogene TRBV3-2) and TRBJ1-2; a possible D gene is TRBD1 (5 bases). The germline gives CDR1 LGHDT, CDR2 YNNKEL (reference sequence). The CDR3 has 15 residues. Trimming removed 4 bases from V and 2 bases from J, with 14 bases in between.

The rearrangement joins TRBV5-4 to TRBJ1-2; 7 bases agree with TRBD1. Germline CDR1 and CDR2: SGHNT and YYREEE (reference sequence). The CDR3 loop spans 17 amino acids. The V gene end was trimmed by 0 bases and the J gene end by 7 bases; junction bases not matched to a gene: 15. The CDR3 DNA sequence: TGTGCCAGCAGCTTGGCCCCAGTACAGGGGACTACTGGTGGCTACACCTTC. This gives the protein CASSLAPVQGTTGGYTF.

V usage is TRBV12-3 or TRBV12-4 and J usage is TRBJ1-3; D not certain. With 9 bases removed from V and 1 base from J, the gap between germline ends came to 4 bases. The length of the CDR3 is 11 residues. The CDR3 region has the DNA TGTGCCAGTTTTTCTGGAAACACCATATATTTT. It specifies CASFSGNTIYF.

The chain has TRBV4-2 and TRBJ2-3; D unresolved. CDR1 and CDR2 (germline): LGHNA, YNFKEQ. Trimming shortened V by 0 bases and J by 4 bases, and 5 bases separated the two germline ends. This CDR3 is 13 amino acids long. CDR3 loop: CASSQEGSDTQYF. The CDR3 DNA follows: TGTGCCAGCAGCCAAGAGGGGTCAGATACGCAGTATTTT.

The CDR3 protein is CASSLLIGAGELFF. Here the CDR3 DNA reads TGTGCCAGCAGCTTGTTAATAGGGGCCGGGGAGCTGTTTTTT. V is TRBV5-5 and J is TRBJ2-2, with a weak D call TRBD1 (5 bases). The ends were cut back, 1 base at V and 6 bases at J, with 10 bases in the middle. From germline, CDR1 is SGHKS and CDR2 YYEKEE (reference sequence). CDR3 length: 14 residues.

The chain carries TRBV7-9 and TRBJ1-1, with no clear D. CDR3 size: 13 residues. V lost 5 bases, J lost 0 bases, and 7 bases lay in between. Germline lookup yields CDR1 SEHNR and CDR2 FQNEAQ (reference sequence). The CDR3 DNA reads TGTGCCAGCAGCGGTAGCGTGAACACTGAAGCTTTCTTT. This codes for CASSGSVNTEAFF.

The chain links TRBV2 to TRBJ2-7; 8 bases map to TRBD2. V lost 5 bases, J lost 4 bases, and 7 bases stayed unmatched. There are 14 residues in the CDR3. From germline, CDR1 is SNHLY and CDR2 FYNNEI. In DNA, the CDR3 is TGTGCCAGCAGTCCGGGGCGGGGGGCTTACGAGCAGTACTTC. Its translation is CASSPGRGAYEQYF.

The chain recombines TRBV25-1 with TRBJ2-2, with TRBD1 as a possible D gene (5 bases). This CDR3 spans 11 amino acids. Germline V gives CDR1 MGHDK, CDR2 SYGVNS. V was trimmed by 8 bases and J by 7 bases, leaving 8 bases between them. The CDR3 bases are TGTGCCAGCGCAGGGTTCGGGGAGCTGTTTTTT. It translates to CASAGFGELFF.

V usage is TRBV7-2 and J usage is TRBJ2-7; D possibly corresponds to TRBD2 (6 bases). There are 13 residues in the CDR3. V shed 2 bases and J shed 8 bases, with 13 bases lying between them. Looked up from germline, CDR1 is SGHTA and CDR2 is FQGNSA. This CDR3 is CASSLSASAKQYV. CDR3 nucleotide sequence: TGTGCCAGCAGCTTATCAGCTAGCGCGAAGCAGTACGTC.

The chain's CDR3 is CASSQIQVGEAFF. CDR3 DNA: TGTGCCAGCAGTCAGATCCAGGTCGGTGAAGCTTTCTTT. The rearrangement uses TRBV28 and TRBJ1-1; D is unresolved. Trimming shortened V by 5 bases and J by 7 bases, and 14 bases separated the two germline ends. The CDR3 sequence is 13 residues long. Germline values: CDR1 MDHEN, CDR2 SYDVKM.

This clone was observed a single time. The rearrangement uses TRBV18 and TRBJ2-1; TRBD1 or TRBD2 may be the D gene (5 bases each). CDR3 length: 15 amino acids. Germline V lookup: CDR1 KGHSH, CDR2 LQKENI. Deletions cut 1 base from V and 10 bases from J, with 17 bases between. CDR3 region: CASSPRRVPGAEQFF. The CDR3, as DNA: TGTGCCAGCTCACCACGGCGGGTACCCGGGGCGGAGCAGTTCTTC.

The V and J genes are TRBV5-1 and TRBJ2-1; D is undetermined. Trimming cost V 4 bases and J 0 bases, with 14 bases left between them. This CDR3 spans 16 amino acids. Germline lookup yields CDR1 SGHRS and CDR2 YFSETQ. Written as DNA, the CDR3 is TGCGCCAGCAGCCTCCCCCTTCTGAGCTCCTACAATGAGCAGTTCTTC. Amino acid sequence: CASSLPLLSSYNEQFF. Drawing the rest from reference TRBV5-1 and TRBJ2-1, the complete variable domain is KAGVTQTPRYLIKTRGQQVTLSCSPISGHRSVSWYQQTPGQGLQFLFEYFSETQRNKGNFPGRFSGRQFSNSRSEMNVSTLELGDSALYLCASSLPLLSSYNEQFFGPGTRLTVL.

CDR3 bases: TGTGCCACTGCCGGTGGGTCTAGATCCAGGAGTGAGCAGTTCTTC. Translating it yields CATAGGSRSRSEQFF. J is TRBJ2-1 and V is TRBV19, with D unclear. This CDR3 is 15 amino acids long. V lost 10 bases, J lost 9 bases, and 25 bases lay in between. In germline, CDR1 is LNHDA, CDR2 SQIVND (reference sequence).

V usage is TRBV2 and J usage is TRBJ1-2, with D uncertain. Germline loops: CDR1 SNHLY, CDR2 FYNNEI. CDR3 length: 12 residues. The V end was cut by 11 bases, the J end by 0 bases, with 10 bases between. The CDR3: CASGGSNYGYTF. CDR3 sequence (DNA): TGTGCCTCGGGAGGGTCTAACTATGGCTACACCTTC.

The chain combines TRBV2 with TRBJ2-1; perhaps TRBD2 as D (6 bases). V was pared by 9 bases and J by 1 base, with 13 bases between. The CDR3 length is 14 residues. CDR1 is SNHLY, CDR2 FYNNEI, per germline. The CDR3 protein is CARSGAGSYNEQFF. DNA for the CDR3: TGTGCCAGGTCAGGTGCGGGGTCCTACAATGAGCAGTTCTTC.